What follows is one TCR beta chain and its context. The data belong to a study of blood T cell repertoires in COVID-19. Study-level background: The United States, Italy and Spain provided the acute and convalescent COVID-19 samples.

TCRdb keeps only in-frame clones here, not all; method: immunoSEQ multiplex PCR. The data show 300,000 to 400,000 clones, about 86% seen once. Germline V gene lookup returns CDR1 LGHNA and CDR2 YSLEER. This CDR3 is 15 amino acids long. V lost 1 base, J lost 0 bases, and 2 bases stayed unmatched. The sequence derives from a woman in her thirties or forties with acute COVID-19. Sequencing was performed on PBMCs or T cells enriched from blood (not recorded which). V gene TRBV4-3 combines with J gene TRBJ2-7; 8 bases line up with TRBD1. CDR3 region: CASSQGTGSSYEQYF. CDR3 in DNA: TGCGCCAGCAGCCAAGGGACAGGGAGCTCCTACGAGCAGTACTTC.